This T cell receptor (beta chain) was captured by sequencing in a study of T cells in Graves' hyperthyroidism and ophthalmopathy. Study-wide findings and caveats: Most thyroid clonotypes with frequency above 0.001 were detected in blood.

The germline CDR1 and CDR2 sequences are MNHEY and SVGEGT. The CDR3 spans 14 residues. V gave up 8 bases and J gave up 2 bases; unmatched junction bases: 6. Calling Graves' hyperthyroidism stable meant ophthalmopathy did not progress within 18 months. On this clonotype itself: The target antigen is unknown.

Regions amplified from RNA transcripts were the TCR beta CDR3 regions. A set of HTBI primers served as the primers for a first-round RT-PCR of the TCR CDR3. TCRdb passed the multiplex PCR reads through MiXCR, listing each CDR3 protein once. The sample includes some 690,000 distinct CDR3 sequences, 17% of them seen just once. Source material: blood. The V call is TRBV6-2 or TRBV6-3, the J call TRBJ2-7, with 10 bases lining up with TRBD2. The sequence came from a man aged 50 or older with Graves' hyperthyroidism. The CDR3, as DNA: TGTGCCAGCCGGCTAGCGGGGGCGACCTACGAGCAGTACTTC. Its translation: CASRLAGATYEQYF.